This is a list of T cell receptor beta chains from one sample in a study of shared clonotypes between healthy human individuals. TCRdb's table, derived via immunoSEQ multiplex PCR, lists solely in-frame clones and lacks some. The sample holds 400,000 to 600,000 clones, roughly 79% seen once. Sequencing was carried out using PBMCs. The receptors come from a woman aged 40 to 50 in good health. Some clones in this sample may be carry-over from other donors' samples. The CDR3 runs from the conserved cysteine through the conserved F or W. The D gene is left open where the match is weak. Clone size is not always given. Where it is, it says once, few, many or a class for expanded clones.

TRBV5-8	once	TRBJ1-4	-	CASSLGGTNEKLFF	TGTGCCAGCAGCTTGGGGGGAACTAATGAAAAACTGTTTTTT
TRBV11-2	-	TRBJ1-1	-	CASSLDLSPEAFF	TGTGCCAGCAGCTTAGATCTAAGTCCTGAAGCTTTCTTT
TRBV5-1	-	TRBJ2-1	TRBD2	CASSLRGLDNNEQFF	TGCGCCAGCAGCTTGAGGGGACTAGACAACAATGAGCAGTTCTTC
TRBV14	-	TRBJ1-4	-	CASSLGTLEKLFF	TGTGCCAGCAGCCTCGGGACGCTTGAAAAACTGTTTTTT
TRBV5-1	-	TRBJ2-2	TRBD2	CASSAPLAGTNTGELFF	TGCGCCAGCAGTGCACCTCTAGCGGGTACGAACACCGGGGAGCTGTTTTTT
TRBV28	-	TRBJ1-2	-	CASVTPNYGYTF	TGTGCCAGCGTTACGCCTAACTATGGCTACACCTTC
TRBV4-1	-	TRBJ2-7	TRBD2	CASSQDLTSGRYEQYF	TGCGCCAGCAGCCAAGATCTGACTAGCGGGAGATACGAGCAGTACTTC
TRBV5-1	-	TRBJ1-2	-	CASSLEVAGSYGYTF	TGCGCCAGCAGCTTGGAGGTGGCGGGTAGCTATGGCTACACCTTC
TRBV6-5	-	TRBJ2-1	TRBD1	CASSYSGGTGVEQFF	TGTGCCAGCAGTTACTCGGGCGGGACAGGGGTCGAGCAGTTCTTC
TRBV14	-	TRBJ2-7	TRBD1	CASSKVGGQGTYEQYF	TGTGCCAGCAGCAAGGTCGGGGGACAGGGGACGTACGAGCAGTACTTC
TRBV7-6	few	TRBJ2-5	TRBD2	CASSPLAVQETQYF	TGTGCCAGCAGCCCGCTAGCGGTCCAAGAGACCCAGTACTTC
TRBV18	-	TRBJ2-3	TRBD2	CASSPRPGRGADTQYF	TGTGCCAGCTCACCACGCCCCGGGAGGGGCGCGGATACGCAGTATTTT
TRBV25-1	-	TRBJ2-5	-	CASSARGETQYF	TGTGCCAGCAGCGCCAGGGGTGAGACCCAGTACTTC
TRBV4-1	-	TRBJ1-3	TRBD1	CASSLGQGNPGNTIYF	TGCGCCAGCAGCCTCGGACAGGGGAACCCTGGAAACACCATATATTTT
TRBV28	-	TRBJ1-1	-	CASWMNTEAFF	TGTGCCAGCTGGATGAACACTGAAGCTTTCTTT
TRBV10-3	-	TRBJ2-5	TRBD2	CAISLGTSGTEQYF	TGTGCCATCAGTTTGGGGACTAGCGGGACTGAGCAGTACTTC
TRBV6-4	-	TRBJ2-1	-	CASSIDTNNEQFF	TGTGCCAGCAGTATCGACACCAACAATGAGCAGTTCTTC
TRBV28	-	TRBJ2-4	-	CASRTDRFLAKNIQYF	TGTGCCAGCAGGACTGACAGATTCTTAGCCAAAAACATTCAGTACTTC
TRBV18	-	TRBJ1-4	TRBD1	CASSPETGALRTNEKLFF	TGTGCCAGCTCACCAGAGACAGGGGCTTTGCGCACTAATGAAAAACTGTTTTTT
TRBV19	-	TRBJ2-4	-	CASSDLSIAKNIQYF	TGTGCCAGTAGTGACTTATCCATAGCCAAAAACATTCAGTACTTC
TRBV19	-	TRBJ2-7	-	CASSTLLGGGNEQYF	TGTGCCAGTAGTACCCTACTGGGCGGGGGCAACGAGCAGTACTTC
TRBV19	-	TRBJ2-1	TRBD2	CASSLLAGGPNEQFF	TGTGCCAGTAGTCTTCTAGCGGGAGGCCCCAATGAGCAGTTCTTC
TRBV10-2	-	TRBJ1-6	TRBD1	CASSGDRVSPLHF	TGCGCCAGCAGTGGGGACAGGGTTTCACCCCTCCACTTT